One and the same sample provided the 25 T cell receptor beta chains below, sequenced in a study of early T cells in non-severe SARS-CoV-2 infection. Each CDR3 protein gets one entry after TCRdb re-called the 5' RACE reads with MiXCR. The repertoire holds approximately 75,000 distinct CDR3 sequences, with roughly 4.5% as singletons. The specimen comprised whole blood, sampled at baseline. The receptors stem from an adult who was a healthcare worker with PCR-confirmed SARS-CoV-2 infection or an uninfected control (not recorded which). The donor label of this sample is uncertain.

This clonotype occurred many times. The V gene is TRBV7-8, the J gene TRBJ2-1; tentative D call: TRBD2 (5 bases). The CDR3 has 15 amino acids. V dropped 1 base and J dropped 8 bases, with 15 bases sitting between them. Per the germline V gene, CDR1 is SGHVS and CDR2 is FQNEAQ. The CDR3, as DNA: TGTGCCAGCAGCTTAGGGCCCCGAGGGTTGGATGAGCAGTTCTTC. Encoded protein: CASSLGPRGLDEQFF.

This clonotype came up a few times. V is TRBV20-1 and J is TRBJ1-5; unclear D gene. The germline V and J ends were trimmed by 3 bases and 4 bases, with 7 bases remaining between them. Germline V lookup: CDR1 DFQATT, CDR2 SNEGSKA (reference sequence). The CDR3 is 12 amino acids. The CDR3 DNA is TGCAGTGCTAGGTATGGAAATCAGCCCCAGCATTTT. Amino acid sequence: CSARYGNQPQHF.

This clonotype has only a few counts. V gene TRBV2 combines with J gene TRBJ1-6; D remains ambiguous. Trimming shortened V by 1 base and J by 6 bases, and 7 bases separated the two germline ends. The CDR3 is made up of 14 amino acids. Germline CDR1 SNHLY, CDR2 FYNNEI. Here the CDR3 DNA reads TGTGCCAGCAGTGAAGGAAATCCTAATTCACCCCTCCACTTT. Its translation: CASSEGNPNSPLHF.

This clonotype was found a few times. The chain is built from TRBV5-1 and TRBJ2-7; 12 bases match TRBD1. With 0 bases clipped from V and 2 bases from J, the junction kept 12 bases outside the gene matches. The germline CDR1 and CDR2 sequences are SGHRS and YFSETQ. The CDR3 is 19 amino acids. This chain's CDR3 is CASSLASSVGTGGPYEQYF. CDR3 in DNA: TGCGCCAGCAGCTTGGCGTCTTCCGTCGGGACAGGGGGCCCCTACGAGCAGTACTTC. Supplemented by reference TRBV5-1 and TRBJ2-7, the full variable domain reads KAGVTQTPRYLIKTRGQQVTLSCSPISGHRSVSWYQQTPGQGLQFLFEYFSETQRNKGNFPGRFSGRQFSNSRSEMNVSTLELGDSALYLCASSLASSVGTGGPYEQYFGPGTRLTVT.

This clonotype was seen at least ten times. V and J are TRBV24-1 and TRBJ2-3, with D hard to call. CDR1 and CDR2 (germline): KGHDR, SFDVKD. This CDR3 spans 16 amino acids. V gave up 4 bases and J gave up 1 base, with 14 bases separating them. CDR3 sequence reads: CATSDPSLLGTDTQYF. For the CDR3, the DNA is TGTGCCACCAGTGACCCCTCTTTATTGGGCACAGATACGCAGTATTTT.

V usage is TRBV28 and J usage is TRBJ1-2; TRBD1 is a possible D gene (5 bases). CDR3 length: 13 amino acids. Germline assignment: CDR1 MDHEN and CDR2 SYDVKM. The V end was cut by 3 bases, the J end by 4 bases, with 9 bases between. This chain's CDR3 is CASSLIGAYGYTF. CDR3 sequence (DNA): TGTGCCAGCAGTTTGATCGGGGCCTATGGCTACACCTTC.

This clonotype was counted at least ten times. This rearrangement joins TRBV20-1 to TRBJ1-2; 9 positions match TRBD1. The germline gives CDR1 DFQATT, CDR2 SNEGSKA (reference sequence). Trimming at V came to 6 bases and at J to 5 bases, leaving 10 bases not matched to a gene. This CDR3 has 14 residues. DNA of the CDR3: TGCAGTGCGACGCTTCCGGGACAGGGTTATGGCTACACCTTC. It yields the protein CSATLPGQGYGYTF.

Many counts were recorded for this clonotype. V and J are TRBV6-2 or TRBV6-3 and TRBJ2-4, with D unclear. This CDR3 contains 15 residues. The V and J ends lost 0 bases and 0 bases respectively, with 6 bases between them. Germline V gene data show CDR1 as MNHEY and CDR2 as SVGEGT. The CDR3 protein is CASSYSNVAKNIQYF. The CDR3 DNA reads TGTGCCAGCAGTTACTCGAATGTAGCCAAAAACATTCAGTACTTC.

This clonotype was seen at least ten times. The CDR3 loop reads CASSTGLAGYTGELFF. CDR3 DNA sequence: TGTGCCAGCAGTACGGGACTAGCGGGGTATACCGGGGAGCTGTTTTTT. This rearrangement joins TRBV12-3 or TRBV12-4 to TRBJ2-2, with 13 bases lining up with TRBD2. The trim removed 5 bases at V and 5 bases at J, leaving 5 bases unmatched. This CDR3 spans 16 amino acids.

In this sample, this clonotype turned up a few times. The chain links TRBV6-5 to TRBJ2-1; no clear D gene. The germline V and J ends were trimmed by 5 bases and 1 base, with 15 bases remaining between them. Per the germline V gene, CDR1 is MNHEY and CDR2 is SVGAGI. This CDR3 has 16 amino acids. CDR3 amino acids: CASSTLKPPSYNEQFF. DNA of the CDR3: TGTGCCAGCAGTACCCTCAAGCCCCCGTCCTACAATGAGCAGTTCTTC.

This clonotype was detected many times. The J gene is TRBJ1-1, the V gene TRBV7-6, with a weak D call TRBD1 (5 bases). Germline assignment: CDR1 SGHVS and CDR2 FNYEAQ. CDR3 size: 15 residues. V was pared by 5 bases and J by 4 bases, with 17 bases between. The CDR3 sequence: CASSPGGTAGTEAFF. The CDR3 DNA sequence: TGTGCCAGCAGCCCCGGGGGGACGGCAGGCACTGAAGCTTTCTTT.

At least ten counts were recorded for this clonotype. The chain has TRBV25-1 and TRBJ2-3; D may be TRBD1 (5 bases). The CDR3 consists of 15 residues. Germline V gene data show CDR1 as MGHDK and CDR2 as SYGVNS. V lost 2 bases to trimming and J lost 6 bases, with 15 bases between them. As DNA, the CDR3 is TGTGCCAGCAGTGAAATAACAGGTCCAACGGATACGCAGTATTTT. Residues: CASSEITGPTDTQYF.

This clonotype was seen repeatedly, ten times or more. CDR3 amino acids: CASSATTRTPTDTEAFF. In nucleotides, the CDR3 is TGTGCCAGCAGCGCGACCACACGGACACCTACAGACACTGAAGCTTTCTTT. The chain couples TRBV11-2 to TRBJ1-1; D possibly corresponds to TRBD1 (5 bases). Looked up from germline, CDR1 is SGHAT and CDR2 is FQNNGV. V was pared by 5 bases and J by 3 bases, with 22 bases between. The CDR3 sequence is 17 residues long.

The J gene is TRBJ2-1, the V gene TRBV11-2; D possibly corresponds to TRBD2 (6 bases). The ends were cut back, 1 base at V and 3 bases at J, with 10 bases in the middle. The CDR3 sequence is 15 residues long. Germline values: CDR1 SGHAT, CDR2 FQNNGV. The CDR3, as DNA: TGTGCCAGCAGCTTAGCGGGGGTTTTCTACAATGAGCAGTTCTTC. Protein product: CASSLAGVFYNEQFF.

This clonotype was seen at least ten times. V and J are TRBV7-6 and TRBJ1-1, with 11 bases aligning to TRBD1. Germline CDR1 and CDR2: SGHVS and FNYEAQ. This CDR3 spans 14 amino acids. The junction had 4 bases not matched to a gene; V was cut back by 5 bases and J by 5 bases. In DNA, the CDR3 is TGTGCCAGCAGCCCCCGGGACAGGGGGACTGAAGCTTTCTTT. It is translated as CASSPRDRGTEAFF.

The chain has TRBV6-1 and TRBJ1-1; no definite D call. V dropped 1 base and J dropped 7 bases, with 4 bases sitting between them. CDR3 length equals 11 residues. Germline CDR1 and CDR2: MNHNS and SASEGT. CDR3 DNA: TGTGCCAGCAGTGAAGTCCGTGAAGCTTTCTTT. Its protein product is CASSEVREAFF.

This chain uses TRBV29-1 with TRBJ2-1, with 9 bases identical to TRBD1. This CDR3 region has 16 residues. After removal of 0 bases from V and 3 bases from J, the junction contained 6 bases not matched to a gene. Germline loops: CDR1 SQVTM, CDR2 ANQGSEA. The CDR3 region is CSVEDGQGFFYNEQFF. The CDR3 nucleotides are TGCAGCGTTGAAGATGGACAGGGGTTTTTCTACAATGAGCAGTTCTTC.

This clonotype was picked up many times. The gene calls are TRBV28 and TRBJ1-4; D perhaps matches TRBD1 (6 bases). This CDR3 has 12 residues. Germline loops: CDR1 MDHEN, CDR2 SYDVKM. Trimming took 8 bases from V and 10 from J, leaving 14 bases between them. CDR3 sequence (DNA): TGTGCCAGCCTGGGGGCGGAGGGAAAACTGTTTTTT. This gives the protein CASLGAEGKLFF.

The chain employs TRBV7-2 and TRBJ2-7; TRBD2 might be the D (5 bases). Looked up from germline, CDR1 is SGHTA and CDR2 is FQGNSA. This CDR3 is built from 15 residues. The ends were cut back, 1 base at V and 2 bases at J, with 12 bases in the middle. CDR3 in DNA: TGTGCCAGCAGCTTAGAGCCCGGGAAAACCTACGAGCAGTACTTC. Its protein is CASSLEPGKTYEQYF.

V is TRBV10-3 and J is TRBJ1-5; D is undetermined. Germline V gene sequence: CDR1 ENHRY, CDR2 SYGVKD. The V and J ends lost 2 bases and 3 bases respectively, with 8 bases between them. The CDR3 has 14 amino acids. This CDR3 reads CAISEGRNNQPQHF. CDR3 bases: TGTGCCATCAGTGAGGGGCGGAACAATCAGCCCCAGCATTTT.

This clonotype was counted a few times. The V call is TRBV28, the J call TRBJ2-6; tentatively, D is TRBD1 (6 bases). The CDR3 has 18 residues. The germline CDR1 and CDR2 sequences are MDHEN and SYDVKM. V was pared by 5 bases and J by 0 bases, with 17 bases between. CDR3 in amino acids: CASSNPWTAYSGANVLTF. CDR3 in DNA: TGTGCCAGCAGTAACCCTTGGACAGCTTACTCTGGGGCCAACGTCCTGACTTTC.

This clonotype appeared many times. The V gene is TRBV11-2, the J gene TRBJ2-7; D may be TRBD1 (6 bases). CDR3 length equals 12 residues. Trimming stripped 2 bases from V and 5 bases from J, with 7 bases between. Germline lookup yields CDR1 SGHAT and CDR2 FQNNGV. CDR3 DNA: TGTGCCAGCAGCTTAAGGGGGAACGAGCAGTACTTC. Translated, it gives CASSLRGNEQYF.

This clonotype was observed a few times. CDR3 DNA sequence: TGTGCCAGCAGCTTGGATCCCGGGAACACCGGGGAGCTGTTTTTT. It is translated as CASSLDPGNTGELFF. The chain carries TRBV5-4 and TRBJ2-2; the D is unclear. Looked up from germline, CDR1 is SGHNT and CDR2 is YYREEE (reference sequence). V lost 0 bases and J 1 base, leaving 7 bases between the germline ends. The CDR3 consists of 15 residues.

This clonotype counts as medium-sized. The rearrangement uses TRBV5-1 and TRBJ2-7, with TRBD1 matching over 7 bases. Germline assignment: CDR1 SGHRS and CDR2 YFSETQ. The V gene end was trimmed by 3 bases and the J gene end by 7 bases; junction bases not matched to a gene: 10. CDR3 length equals 14 residues. CDR3 sequence (DNA): TGCGCCAGCAGCTCCGGGACAGATGCCCTGGAGCAGTACTTC. Its translation: CASSSGTDALEQYF.

This clonotype was picked up many times. The J gene is TRBJ1-1, the V gene TRBV19, with 8 bases fitting TRBD1. Germline CDR1 is LNHDA and CDR2 is SQIVND (reference sequence). This CDR3 has 13 amino acids. The V and J ends lost 5 bases and 4 bases, in that order; junction bases with no gene match: 3. CDR3 residues: CASSADRATEAFF. The CDR3 nucleotides are TGTGCCAGTAGTGCGGACAGGGCCACTGAAGCTTTCTTT.